This passage covers 4 T cell receptor beta chains from one sample sequenced in a study of cytomegalovirus exposure and HLA in healthy donors. PCR was performed using 60 Vbeta and 13 Jbeta primers. Clones were read by immunoSEQ multiplex PCR, and TCRdb kept only the in-frame ones, dropping some. The table records around 150,000 clones, 75% to 85% of them present only once. The sequenced sample was PBMCs. The receptors here all came from a middle-aged man in good health and CMV-seropositive.

This chain uses TRBV5-5 with TRBJ1-5; 8 positions match TRBD1. The CDR3 has 14 amino acids. From germline, CDR1 is SGHKS and CDR2 YYEKEE (reference sequence). V lost 3 bases, J lost 2 bases, and 1 base stayed unmatched. This CDR3 is CASSWGQGNQPQHF. DNA for the CDR3: TGTGCCAGCAGCTGGGGACAGGGCAATCAGCCCCAGCATTTT.

The chain couples TRBV27 to TRBJ2-7, with D possibly being TRBD1 (6 bases). Deletions cut 9 bases from V and 2 bases from J, with 11 bases between. The CDR3 is made up of 12 amino acids. Per the germline V gene, CDR1 is MNHEY and CDR2 is SMNVEV (reference sequence). The CDR3 here is CASAGQTYEQYF. As DNA, the CDR3 is TGTGCCAGTGCCGGACAGACCTACGAGCAGTACTTC.

The rearrangement joins TRBV19 to TRBJ2-1; perhaps TRBD2 as D (5 bases). The CDR3 covers 16 residues. Trimming pared 2 bases from V and 4 bases from J, leaving 15 bases between. CDR1 is LNHDA and CDR2 is SQIVND in the germline V gene (reference sequence). DNA for the CDR3: TGTGCCAGTAGTATAAAGCGGAGACTAACTTACAATGAGCAGTTCTTC. Translation gives CASSIKRRLTYNEQFF. Drawing the rest from reference TRBV19 and TRBJ2-1, the complete variable domain is DGGITQSPKYLFRKEGQNVTLSCEQNLNHDAMYWYRQDPGQGLRLIYYSQIVNDFQKGDIAEGYSVSREKKESFPLTVTSAQKNPTAFYLCASSIKRRLTYNEQFFGPGTRLTVL.

This rearrangement joins TRBV4-1 to TRBJ2-5, with D maybe TRBD1 (5 bases). The CDR3 spans 14 residues. The germline gives CDR1 MGHRA, CDR2 YSYEKL. The V and J ends lost 4 bases and 0 bases respectively, with 9 bases between them. CDR3 sequence: CASSPRADQETQYF. CDR3 DNA sequence: TGCGCCAGCAGCCCCAGGGCTGACCAAGAGACCCAGTACTTC.